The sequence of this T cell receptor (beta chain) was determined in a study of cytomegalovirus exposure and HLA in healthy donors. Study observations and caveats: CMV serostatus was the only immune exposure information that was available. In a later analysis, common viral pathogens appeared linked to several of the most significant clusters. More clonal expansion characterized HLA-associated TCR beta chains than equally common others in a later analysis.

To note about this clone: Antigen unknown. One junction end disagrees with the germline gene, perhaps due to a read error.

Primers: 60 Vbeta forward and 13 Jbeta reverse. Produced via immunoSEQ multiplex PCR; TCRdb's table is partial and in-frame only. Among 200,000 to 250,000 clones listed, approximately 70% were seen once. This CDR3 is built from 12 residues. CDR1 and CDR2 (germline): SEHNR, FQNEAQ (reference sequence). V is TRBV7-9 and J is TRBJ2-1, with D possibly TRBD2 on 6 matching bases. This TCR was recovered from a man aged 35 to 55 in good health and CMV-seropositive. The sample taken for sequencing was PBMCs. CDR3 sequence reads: CSSRPLASEQFF. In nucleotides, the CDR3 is TGTTCCAGCAGGCCCCTAGCGAGTGAGCAGTTCTTC. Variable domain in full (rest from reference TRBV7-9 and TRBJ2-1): DTGVSQNPRHKITKRGQNVTFRCDPISEHNRLYWYRQTLGQGPEFLTYFQNEAQLEKSRLLSDRFSAERPKGSFSTLEIQRTEQGDSAMYLCSSRPLASEQFFGPGTRLTVL.